This T cell receptor (beta chain) was captured in a study of beta chain features in type 1 diabetes. cDNA synthesis used the whole RNA isolate, giving expressed TCRB sequences. Method: immunoSEQ multiplex PCR; TCRdb's copy keeps in-frame clones and lacks some. The sample lists around 450,000 clones; 9.5% to 12% were seen once. The sample holds a few counts of this clone. Germline loops: CDR1 SGHDN, CDR2 FVKESK. V gave up 2 bases and J gave up 1 base, with 8 bases separating them. The CDR3 consists of 15 residues. The chain recombines TRBV14 with TRBJ2-2; D is undetermined. The receptor was derived from a woman aged 18-29 years in good health. The sequenced material came from naive CD4+ T cells from blood. CDR3 in amino acids: CASSQLRQNTGELFF. DNA for the CDR3: TGTGCCAGCAGCCAACTTAGGCAGAACACCGGGGAGCTGTTTTTT.